Shown below are 23 T cell receptor beta chains from a single sample sequenced in a study of T cell repertoires in cytomegalovirus infection. Using its own MiXCR run on the reads, TCRdb lists one record per CDR3 protein. Counted here are about 740,000 distinct CDR3 sequences, roughly a third occurring once; the ten biggest clones make up 2.8%. Sequenced material: PBMCs. The receptors were sampled from a human donor in good health (CMV status not recorded). Some clones in this sample may be carry-over from other donors' samples.

V is TRBV14 and J is TRBJ2-3, with TRBD2 matching 7 bases. Germline CDR1 reads SGHDN; CDR2 reads FVKESK. This CDR3 is 15 amino acids long. Germline trimming cut 4 bases from V and 1 base from J; bases unmatched to any gene: 5. The CDR3 reads CASSRPGLGTDTQYF. The CDR3 coding sequence is TGTGCCAGCAGCCGTCCTGGACTAGGCACAGATACGCAGTATTTT.

This sequence joins TRBV12-3 or TRBV12-4 and TRBJ2-7; TRBD2 might be the D (6 bases). The CDR3 has 14 residues. The V end was cut by 6 bases, the J end by 4 bases, with 16 bases between. This CDR3 reads CASSRRREVYEQYF. The CDR3 bases are TGTGCCAGCAGCCGGCGGAGGGAGGTATACGAGCAGTACTTC.

This clonotype was observed many times. The rearrangement joins TRBV7-2 to TRBJ1-3; no definite D call. V dropped 10 bases and J dropped 4 bases, with 8 bases sitting between them. The CDR3 runs 11 residues. Germline V lookup: CDR1 SGHTA, CDR2 FQGNSA. The CDR3 bases are TGTGCCATTCAGGTGGGAAACACCATATATTTT. Translated: CAIQVGNTIYF.

This clonotype was counted between two and nine times. J is TRBJ2-1 and V is TRBV28; D unresolved. The V end lost 8 bases, the J end lost 1 base, and 15 bases lay between the germline ends. The CDR3 length is 15 residues. Germline V lookup: CDR1 MDHEN, CDR2 SYDVKM. The CDR3 here is CASSRSPRSYNEQFF. Written as DNA, the CDR3 is TGTGCCAGCTCCCGTAGCCCCAGGTCCTACAATGAGCAGTTCTTC.

For this clonotype: A read error may explain this, as a much larger clone is one base away. As the CDR3 is not closed by the conserved phenylalanine or tryptophan, this likely results from a read error. V gene TRBV7-2 combines with J gene TRBJ2-1; no clear D gene. Trimming removed 3 bases from V and 0 bases from J, with 9 bases in between. Germline loops: CDR1 SGHTA, CDR2 FQGNSA. The CDR3 is made up of 15 amino acids. CDR3 sequence reads: CASSFAVRSYNEQFL. The CDR3 DNA reads TGTGCCAGCAGCTTCGCGGTTCGCTCCTACAATGAGCAGTTCTTA.

V usage is TRBV6-8 and J usage is TRBJ2-7, with 12 bases that match TRBD2. Germline lookup yields CDR1 MNHGY and CDR2 SAAAGT. The CDR3 is 16 residues long. V lost 6 bases to trimming and J lost 2 bases; unmatched junction nucleotides: 8. This CDR3 reads CASRPTSSGRAYEQYF. The CDR3 region has the DNA TGTGCCAGCAGGCCAACCTCTAGCGGGAGGGCCTACGAGCAGTACTTC.

This chain connects TRBV7-9 to TRBJ2-5, with no clear D. The CDR3 loop spans 13 amino acids. V lost 5 bases and J 3 bases, leaving 10 bases between the germline ends. CDR1 and CDR2 (germline): SEHNR, FQNEAQ (reference sequence). CDR3 in amino acids: CASSPPPKETQYF. CDR3 sequence (DNA): TGTGCCAGCAGCCCTCCACCCAAAGAGACCCAGTACTTC.

This clonotype was observed a handful of times. The chain links TRBV28 to TRBJ1-6, with D unresolved. The CDR3 runs to 14 residues. V was pared by 7 bases and J by 0 bases, with 7 bases between. Germline CDR1 MDHEN, CDR2 SYDVKM. Written as DNA, the CDR3 is TGTGCCAGCAAGAAGGACTCCTATAATTCACCCCTCCACTTT. Translating gives CASKKDSYNSPLHF.

This clonotype was observed a few times. This chain uses TRBV28 with TRBJ2-3; 10 nucleotides align to TRBD2. The junction had 6 bases not matched to a gene; V was cut back by 5 bases and J by 1 base. Looked up from germline, CDR1 is MDHEN and CDR2 is SYDVKM. The CDR3 covers 16 residues. CDR3 sequence (DNA): TGTGCCAGCAGTGAGCCCGGGACTAGCGGCACAGATACGCAGTATTTT. Amino acid sequence: CASSEPGTSGTDTQYF. The full variable domain, its missing parts supplied by reference TRBV28 and TRBJ2-3, is DVKVTQSSRYLVKRTGEKVFLECVQDMDHENMFWYRQDPGLGLRLIYFSYDVKMKEKGDIPEGYSVSREKKERFSLILESASTNQTSMYLCASSEPGTSGTDTQYFGPGTRLTVL.

The chain uses TRBV27 and TRBJ1-4; TRBD1 is a possible D gene (5 bases). The CDR3 extends over 20 amino acids. V lost 3 bases and J lost 3, with 26 bases in between. Looked up from germline, CDR1 is MNHEY and CDR2 is SMNVEV (reference sequence). CDR3 amino acids: CASSLGPLVGDGLSNEKLFF. The CDR3 coding sequence is TGTGCCAGCAGTTTGGGCCCCCTTGTAGGGGACGGCCTCTCTAATGAAAAACTGTTTTTT. The whole variable domain, filled in from reference TRBV27 and TRBJ1-4, reads EAQVTQNPRYLITVTGKKLTVTCSQNMNHEYMSWYRQDPGLGLRQIYYSMNVEVTDKGDVPEGYKVSRKEKRNFPLILESPSPNQTSLYFCASSLGPLVGDGLSNEKLFFGSGTQLSVL.

Concerning this clonotype: A clone one base away is much larger, so this may be a read error. The chain has TRBV7-2 and TRBJ1-1; a weak D match, TRBD1 (6 bases). The length of the CDR3 is 12 residues. Germline V gene lookup returns CDR1 SGHTA and CDR2 FQGNSA. The CDR3 region has the DNA TGTGCCAGCAGCTGGGGGGCCACTGAAGCTTTATTT. It yields the protein CASSWGATEALF.

The rearrangement joins TRBV7-2 to TRBJ1-5; D ambiguous. Trimming removed 0 bases at V and 1 base at J, with 7 bases between. The germline CDR1 and CDR2 sequences are SGHTA and FQGNSA. The CDR3 consists of 15 residues. The CDR3: CASSLASESNQPQHF. The CDR3 DNA reads as TGTGCCAGCAGCTTAGCCTCAGAGAGCAATCAGCCCCAGCATTTT.

The table lists this clonotype with many counts. The chain is built from TRBV24-1 and TRBJ2-4, with D possibly matching TRBD1 (5 bases). Germline V gene data show CDR1 as KGHDR and CDR2 as SFDVKD. This CDR3 contains 15 residues. The V end lost 3 bases, the J end lost 1 base, and 9 bases lay between the germline ends. CDR3 DNA: TGTGCCACCAGTGATGGGGCCCTTGCCAAAAACATTCAGTACTTC. Translated: CATSDGALAKNIQYF.

V usage is TRBV7-2 and J usage is TRBJ2-1; D call uncertain. CDR1 and CDR2 (germline): SGHTA, FQGNSA. This CDR3 is 12 amino acids long. V lost 6 bases and J 8 bases, leaving 11 bases between the germline ends. The DNA of the CDR3 is TGTGCCAGCAGTTCCTACCTCGATGAGCAGTTCTTC. The encoded protein is CASSSYLDEQFF.

The rearrangement joins TRBV29-1 to TRBJ1-3; TRBD1 matches at 7 bases. J lost 0 bases, V lost 6 bases, and 8 bases had no gene match. The germline V gene encodes CDR1 SQVTM and CDR2 ANQGSEA. This CDR3 has 15 amino acids. The CDR3 nucleotides are TGCAGCGTCCAGCACAGGGGCGGCTCTGGAAACACCATATATTTT. This sequence encodes CSVQHRGGSGNTIYF.

The chain carries TRBV5-1 and TRBJ1-2, with TRBD1 matching over 9 bases. The germline gives CDR1 SGHRS, CDR2 YFSETQ. This CDR3 has 15 residues. Trimming removed 6 bases from V and 8 bases from J; junction bases left unmatched: 14. In nucleotides, the CDR3 is TGCGCCAGCACGGATCCGGGACAGGGACGTTACGGCTACACCTTC. It is translated as CASTDPGQGRYGYTF.

The V gene is TRBV28, the J gene TRBJ1-6; a weak D match, TRBD1 (6 bases). Germline V gene data show CDR1 as MDHEN and CDR2 as SYDVKM. CDR3 length: 16 amino acids. V was shortened by 5 bases and J by 7 bases, with 18 bases between the two germline ends. CDR3 residues: CASSPRGGLGNSPLHF. The CDR3 DNA is TGTGCCAGCAGTCCCAGAGGGGGTTTGGGAAATTCACCCCTCCACTTT.

This clonotype showed up just a few times. J is TRBJ1-1 and V is TRBV5-5, with 8 bases fitting TRBD1. The CDR3 consists of 17 residues. Germline V gene lookup returns CDR1 SGHKS and CDR2 YYEKEE (reference sequence). Trimming cost V 2 bases and J 3 bases; bases outside gene matches: 12. CDR3 DNA: TGTGCCAGCAGCTTAAAACTGGACAGGGCGCTCGACACTGAAGCTTTCTTT. This gives the protein CASSLKLDRALDTEAFF.

The rearrangement links TRBV12-3 or TRBV12-4 to TRBJ2-7; D perhaps matches TRBD2 (5 bases). V gave up 3 bases and J gave up 2 bases, with 11 bases separating them. The CDR3 covers 14 residues. The CDR3 region is CASSFRGFPYEQYF. CDR3 bases: TGTGCCAGCAGTTTTCGAGGGTTCCCCTACGAGCAGTACTTC.

The rearrangement joins TRBV9 to TRBJ1-1, with TRBD1 identical over 12 bases. With 2 bases clipped from V and 4 bases from J, the junction kept 9 bases outside the gene matches. Germline V gene sequence: CDR1 SGDLS, CDR2 YYNGEE. The CDR3 totals 17 residues. The CDR3 bases are TGTGCCAGCAGCGTTGGGGACAGGGGGCGCGTGACCACTGAAGCTTTCTTT. Its translation is CASSVGDRGRVTTEAFF.

The chain is built from TRBV2 and TRBJ2-7; maybe TRBD1 (7 bases). The CDR3 is 14 residues long. Trimming pared 2 bases from V and 4 bases from J, leaving 12 bases between. The germline gives CDR1 SNHLY, CDR2 FYNNEI. The CDR3 DNA sequence: TGTGCCAGCAGTGAAATCGCAGGGGGGTACGAGCAGTACTTC. Protein sequence: CASSEIAGGYEQYF.

Regarding this clonotype: One base away lies a much larger clone, so this may be a sequencing read error. The V gene is TRBV7-9, the J gene TRBJ1-6; 8 bases are a match to TRBD1. Germline loops: CDR1 SEHNR, CDR2 FQNEAQ (reference sequence). V lost 1 base to trimming and J lost 10 bases; unmatched junction nucleotides: 9. This CDR3 has 16 amino acids. CDR3 sequence (DNA): TGTGCCAGCAGCTTAGAAGGGGACAGGTTCGGCTCACCCCTCCACTTT. Translated: CASSLEGDRFGSPLHF.

The chain links TRBV20-1 to TRBJ1-5; TRBD1 aligns across 9 bases. Germline CDR1 is DFQATT and CDR2 is SNEGSKA (reference sequence). CDR3 length: 15 amino acids. The V and J ends lost 1 base and 2 bases, in that order; junction bases with no gene match: 3. The CDR3 DNA reads as TGCAGTGCTAGAGTTGGGACAGGGCGCAATCAGCCCCAGCATTTT. Translating it yields CSARVGTGRNQPQHF.